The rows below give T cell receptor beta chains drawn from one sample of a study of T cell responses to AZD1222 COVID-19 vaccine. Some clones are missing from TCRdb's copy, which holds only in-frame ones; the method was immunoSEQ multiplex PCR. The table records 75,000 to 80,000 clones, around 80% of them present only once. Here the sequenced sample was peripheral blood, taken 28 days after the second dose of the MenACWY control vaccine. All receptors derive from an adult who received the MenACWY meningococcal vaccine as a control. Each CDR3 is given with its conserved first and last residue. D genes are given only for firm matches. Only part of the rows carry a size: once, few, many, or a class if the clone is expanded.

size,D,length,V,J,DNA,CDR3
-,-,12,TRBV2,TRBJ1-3,TGTGCCAGCAGGCGGGCCGGAAACACCATATATTTT,CASRRAGNTIYF
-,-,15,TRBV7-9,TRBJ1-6,TGTGCCAGCAGCCCCCTGGAAGGCCAGGAGTCACCCCTCCACTTT,CASSPLEGQESPLHF
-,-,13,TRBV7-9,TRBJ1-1,TGTGCCACCGAGACGGGCATGAACACTGAAGCTTTCTTT,CATETGMNTEAFF
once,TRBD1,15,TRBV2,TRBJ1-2,TGTGCCAGCAGGTCTTCGGGACAGGGGATCCATGGCTACACCTTC,CASRSSGQGIHGYTF
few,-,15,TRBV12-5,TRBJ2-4,TGTGCTAGTGGTTTGGGCGCAGAGGGCATGGGCATTCAGTACTTC,CASGLGAEGMGIQYF
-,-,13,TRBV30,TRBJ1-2,TGTGCCTGGAGCCCCGGGGAGGGGGGCCCATACACCTTC,CAWSPGEGGPYTF
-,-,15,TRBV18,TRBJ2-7,TGTGCCAGCTCGCTCGGTCCAGGAACAAAGGACGAGCAGTACTTC,CASSLGPGTKDEQYF
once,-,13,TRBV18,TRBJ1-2,TGTGCCAGCTCACCGACAAATCTCTATGGCTACACCTTC,CASSPTNLYGYTF
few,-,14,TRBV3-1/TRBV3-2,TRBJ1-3,TGTGCCAGCAGCCAGGAGGGGGCTGGAAACACCATATATTTT,CASSQEGAGNTIYF
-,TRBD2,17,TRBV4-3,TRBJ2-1,TGCGCCAGCAGCCAAGGCGCTAGCGGGAGCTCCTACAATGAGCAGTTCTTC,CASSQGASGSSYNEQFF